This is a list of T cell receptor beta chains from one sample in a study of cytomegalovirus exposure and HLA in healthy donors. The method was immunoSEQ multiplex PCR; TCRdb's version includes in-frame clones alone and lacks a portion of them. The sample has roughly 50,000 clones, just over 90% seen once. Sequencing was performed on PBMCs. The receptors were sampled from a woman younger than 35 in good health and CMV-seropositive. The CDR3 runs from the conserved cysteine through the conserved F or W. A D gene is named only where the DNA matches it firmly. Clone size appears in some rows only: once, few, many, or a class for an expanded clone.

>TRBV7-8|NA|TRBJ2-5|NA
CASSIGETQYF
TGTGCCAGCAGCATCGGGGAGACCCAGTACTTC
>TRBV2|TRBD1|TRBJ1-5|NA
CASSALLGQGASNNQPQHF
TGTGCCAGCAGTGCCCTACTCGGACAGGGGGCTAGTAACAATCAGCCCCAGCATTTT
>TRBV6-4|TRBD2|TRBJ2-2|NA
CASSAGASDGELFF
TGTGCCAGCAGCGCGGGAGCCTCTGATGGGGAGCTGTTTTTT
>TRBV29-1|NA|TRBJ1-2|NA
CSAGEELVGFGYTF
TGCAGCGCCGGCGAGGAGTTAGTTGGCTTTGGCTACACCTTC
>TRBV6-4|TRBD2|TRBJ2-3|medium-sized
CASSSGGATDTQYF
TGTGCCAGCAGTAGCGGGGGGGCCACAGATACGCAGTATTTT
>TRBV10-2|TRBD1|TRBJ1-5|NA
CASSPDRGNQPQHF
TGCGCCAGCAGTCCAGACAGGGGCAATCAGCCCCAGCATTTT
>TRBV27|NA|TRBJ1-5|NA
CASSLGGLSNQPQHF
TGTGCCAGCAGCCTCGGGGGGCTTAGCAATCAGCCCCAGCATTTT
>TRBV20-1|TRBD1|TRBJ1-2|NA
CSAYRGGGYTF
TGCAGTGCGTACAGGGGCGGCGGCTACACCTTC
>TRBV6-5|NA|TRBJ2-2|NA
CASSQPTDTGELFF
TGTGCCAGCAGCCAACCGACAGATACCGGGGAGCTGTTTTTT
>TRBV5-4|TRBD1|TRBJ1-3|once
CASSLDRGNTIYF
TGTGCCAGCAGCCTGGACAGGGGAAACACCATATATTTT
>TRBV2|TRBD1|TRBJ2-7|NA
CASSYRGYEQYF
TGTGCCAGCAGCTACAGGGGGTACGAGCAGTACTTC
>TRBV6-1|NA|TRBJ2-5|NA
CASSVRGDIMETQYF
TGTGCCAGCAGTGTACGGGGAGATATTATGGAGACCCAGTACTTC
>TRBV5-6|TRBD2|TRBJ2-7|NA
CASSILTSGGYEQYF
TGTGCCAGCAGCATCCTGACTAGCGGGGGTTACGAGCAGTACTTC
>TRBV21-1|NA|TRBJ2-1|NA
CASSKGLSSYNEQFF
TGTGCCAGCAGCAAAGGACTAAGCTCCTACAATGAGCAGTTCTTC
>TRBV5-1|NA|TRBJ1-2|NA
CASSLSGAGDPYTF
TGCGCCAGCAGCCTATCCGGGGCAGGGGATCCCTACACCTTC
>TRBV6-1|TRBD1|TRBJ2-7|few
CASTLRQGRPYEQYF
TGTGCCAGCACCCTGAGACAGGGGAGGCCCTACGAGCAGTACTTC
>TRBV19|TRBD1|TRBJ1-6|once
CASSLQGSTYNSPLHF
TGTGCCAGTAGCTTACAGGGGTCCACCTATAATTCACCCCTCCACTTT
>TRBV27|NA|TRBJ2-1|NA
CASSFGLAPSYREQFF
TGTGCCAGCAGTTTTGGGCTAGCCCCCTCATATCGTGAGCAGTTCTTC
>TRBV5-1|TRBD1|TRBJ1-1|NA
CASSLDRGGTEAFF
TGCGCCAGCAGCTTGGACAGGGGTGGGACTGAAGCTTTCTTT
>TRBV9|NA|TRBJ2-2|once
CASSVVLGGRGNTGELFF
TGTGCCAGCAGCGTAGTATTGGGGGGTCGAGGCAACACCGGGGAGCTGTTTTTT
>TRBV5-6|TRBD1|TRBJ1-5|NA
CASSRGQVKEPQHF
TGTGCCAGCAGCCGGGGACAGGTGAAAGAGCCCCAGCATTTT
>TRBV4-1|TRBD2|TRBJ2-7|NA
CASSQVGGGPTYEQYF
TGCGCCAGCAGCCAAGTGGGCGGGGGGCCCACCTACGAGCAGTACTTC
>TRBV7-2|NA|TRBJ1-5|NA
CASSLRGNQPQHF
TGTGCCAGCAGCTTACGAGGGAATCAGCCCCAGCATTTT
>TRBV2|TRBD1|TRBJ1-2|NA
CASTAGQGRNYGYTF
TGTGCCAGCACTGCAGGACAGGGGAGAAACTATGGCTACACCTTC
>TRBV29-1|TRBD1|TRBJ2-7|NA
CSVVGTGTLGEQYF
TGCAGCGTAGTCGGGACAGGGACATTGGGGGAGCAGTACTTC
>TRBV5-1|TRBD2|TRBJ2-1|once
CASSAFYGGGIYNEQFF
TGCGCCAGCAGCGCGTTTTATGGCGGGGGGATCTACAATGAGCAGTTCTTC
>TRBV4-1|TRBD2|TRBJ2-3|NA
CASSQIAGGNTDTQYF
TGCGCCAGCAGCCAAATAGCGGGGGGGAACACAGATACGCAGTATTTT
>TRBV11-2|NA|TRBJ1-1|NA
CASSNTQGRLDTEAFF
TGTGCCAGCAGCAACACCCAGGGTCGTTTGGACACTGAAGCTTTCTTT
>TRBV13|TRBD2|TRBJ2-3|NA
CASSLGGLAVSTDTQYF
TGTGCCAGCAGCTTAGGGGGACTAGCGGTCAGCACAGATACGCAGTATTTT
>TRBV11-2|TRBD1|TRBJ1-6|NA
CASSSVQGNFSPLHF
TGTGCCAGCAGCTCGGTACAGGGGAACTTTTCACCCCTCCACTTT
>TRBV5-4|NA|TRBJ1-6|NA
CASSPQGSYNSPLHF
TGTGCCAGCAGCCCACAGGGCTCCTATAATTCACCCCTCCACTTT
>TRBV5-1|TRBD2|TRBJ2-1|NA
CASSLTSGGAYNEQFF
TGCGCCAGCAGCTTAACTAGCGGGGGGGCCTACAATGAGCAGTTCTTC
>TRBV28|TRBD2|TRBJ2-7|NA
CASRSGLAGSLGAYEQYF
TGTGCCAGCAGATCAGGACTAGCGGGGTCCCTCGGGGCCTACGAGCAGTACTTC
>TRBV10-3|TRBD2|TRBJ2-3|NA
CAIRGPRSSGVGTDTQYF
TGTGCCATCAGGGGACCTCGTAGTAGCGGGGTGGGCACAGATACGCAGTATTTT